Shown below are 3 T cell receptor beta chains from a single sample sequenced in a study of blood T cells in healthy people across ages. Alongside a J-beta primer mix, a sample-barcoded 5' primer served in a second PCR lasting roughly 6 to 11 cycles. TCRdb ran MiXCR on the 5' RACE reads and lists one entry per CDR3 protein. The data show about 680,000 distinct CDR3 sequences, about half seen once. The sequencing input was blood. Source of these receptors: a woman aged 55 to 70 in good health.

The rearrangement uses TRBV3-1 and TRBJ2-5, with TRBD2 matching over 9 bases. The CDR3 consists of 15 residues. After removal of 3 bases from V and 5 bases from J, the junction contained 7 bases not matched to a gene. The V gene's germline CDR1 is LGHDT and CDR2 YNNKEL (reference sequence). CDR3 region: CASSQASGNWETQYF. CDR3 sequence (DNA): TGTGCCAGCAGCCAGGCTAGCGGGAACTGGGAGACCCAGTACTTC.

The genes are TRBV5-1 and TRBJ1-4, with TRBD1 matching over 10 bases. Per germline, CDR1 SGHRS and CDR2 YFSETQ. V lost 4 bases and J lost 3; bases outside the gene matches: 6. This CDR3 comprises 16 residues. The CDR3 DNA reads as TGCGCCAGCAGCACGAATGGACAGGGGGCTAATGAAAAACTGTTTTTT. Protein sequence: CASSTNGQGANEKLFF. The full variable domain, with the rest looked up from reference TRBV5-1 and TRBJ1-4, is KAGVTQTPRYLIKTRGQQVTLSCSPISGHRSVSWYQQTPGQGLQFLFEYFSETQRNKGNFPGRFSGRQFSNSRSEMNVSTLELGDSALYLCASSTNGQGANEKLFFGSGTQLSVL.

The chain employs TRBV9 and TRBJ2-7; 10 nucleotides agree with TRBD2. The CDR3 has 15 amino acids. From germline, CDR1 is SGDLS and CDR2 YYNGEE. The J segment lost 6 bases and the V segment lost 3 bases, leaving 9 bases of the junction unmatched. This CDR3 reads CASSGTGTSVSEQYF. In DNA, the CDR3 is TGTGCCAGCAGCGGTACCGGGACTAGCGTCTCCGAGCAGTACTTC.